This is a list of T cell receptor beta chains from one sample in a study of blood T cell repertoires in COVID-19. TCRdb's table, derived via immunoSEQ multiplex PCR, lists solely in-frame clones and lacks some. This sample carries about 31,000 clones, just over 90% of them seen once, and the ten largest clones take 3.7%. Sequencing was carried out using peripheral blood. The receptors shown here come from a man aged 55 to 69 with acute or convalescent COVID-19. The conserved cysteine and the conserved F or W are not part of the CDR3 here. A row's size may be missing; if present it is once, few, many or a size class.

V	J	size	CDR3
TRBV29-1	TRBJ1-1	-	SVVLANTEAF
TRBV2	TRBJ1-4	-	ASRAGEQSNEKLF
TRBV27	TRBJ2-7	-	ASSLSMTGKSYEQY
TRBV27	TRBJ2-7	-	ASSSLAGGPYEQY
TRBV18	TRBJ1-6	-	ASSPGPGDSPLH
TRBV5-1	TRBJ2-3	-	ASSLRTSTDTQY
TRBV6-5	TRBJ2-5	-	ASSYYRTSGHY
TRBV28	TRBJ1-5	-	ASSYPGQGASNQPQH
TRBV11-3	TRBJ2-5	-	ASSPHFAPVSETQY
TRBV12-3/TRBV12-4	TRBJ2-7	-	ASSVGLSYEQY
TRBV18	TRBJ1-5	-	ASSPEGAGNQPQH
TRBV7-6	TRBJ2-2	few	ASSLASQQGTGELF
TRBV9	TRBJ2-1	-	ASSVDSGRYNEQF
TRBV5-5	TRBJ1-5	-	ASSLEGLSNQPQH
TRBV18	TRBJ1-1	-	ASSRGRGENTEAF
TRBV30	TRBJ1-2	-	AWSAGLPGYGYT
TRBV5-1	TRBJ2-6	-	ASSLGGTVPGANVLT
TRBV11-3	TRBJ2-5	-	ASSPGDYETQY
TRBV7-9	TRBJ2-2	-	ASTSITNTGELF
TRBV7-8	TRBJ2-1	-	ASSPVGLAGPQVGF
TRBV7-2	TRBJ1-5	-	ASSLRGYSNQPQH
TRBV7-9	TRBJ2-7	-	ASSQGQGVSGRAGYEQY
TRBV18	TRBJ2-1	-	ASSPGGQGTYNEQF
TRBV4-1	TRBJ2-6	-	ASSLTDMAQGFGANVLT
TRBV12-3/TRBV12-4	TRBJ1-1	-	ASSQQGNTEAF
TRBV7-8	TRBJ2-1	-	ASSQDRGSYNEQF
TRBV5-1	TRBJ2-1	-	ASSLVEGWDEQF
TRBV5-1	TRBJ2-2	-	ASSLVPSGSRVDTGELF
TRBV5-1	TRBJ2-3	once	ASSQIDRATDTQY
TRBV9	TRBJ2-5	-	ASSSPGLGGPRRDQETQY
TRBV15	TRBJ1-5	-	ATSAGTGVEQPQH
TRBV6-2/TRBV6-3	TRBJ2-1	-	ASSPTSYNEQF
TRBV4-1	TRBJ2-7	-	ASSQMAGLSYEQY
TRBV12-3/TRBV12-4	TRBJ1-1	-	ASSLNRFLEAF
TRBV28	TRBJ2-3	-	ASRMTSGNTDTQY
TRBV19	TRBJ1-2	-	ASRTDQGAGGYT
TRBV7-9	TRBJ1-4	-	ASSFTRDEKLF
TRBV11-2	TRBJ1-4	-	ASSSYPTNEKLF
TRBV4-3	TRBJ2-1	-	ASSQDPSGVRNEQF
TRBV5-1	TRBJ2-2	-	ASSSRTGATNTGELF
TRBV6-5	TRBJ2-5	-	ATQATGLETQY
TRBV5-1	TRBJ2-5	-	ASSFLGGTQETQY
TRBV6-5	TRBJ2-2	-	ASRGDRLNTGELF
TRBV11-3	TRBJ2-3	-	ASSPGVAGVHTQY
TRBV10-3	TRBJ2-3	-	AISEWGGLSTDTQY